A single sample gave rise to the 25 T cell receptor gamma chains below, sequenced in a study of gammadelta T cells in human blood. TCRdb redid clone calling on the RT-PCR reads using CATT. The sample lists approximately 400 gamma-chain clones, approximately 9.9% occurring once. Sequencing used non-Vgamma9Vdelta2 gamma-delta T cells from infant blood. Source of these receptors: a human donor.

This clone is categorized as large. The chain couples TRGV2 to TRGJ1 or TRGJ2. CDR3 length equals 11 residues. Germline V gives CDR1 EGSNGY, CDR2 YDSYNSKV. J lost 9 bases, V lost 0 bases, and 2 bases had no gene match. The CDR3 protein is CATWDGLKKLF. As DNA, the CDR3 is TGTGCCACCTGGGACGGGCTTAAGAAACTCTTT.

By share, this clone counts as large. The gene calls are TRGV3 and TRGJ1 or TRGJ2. The J segment lost 7 bases and the V segment lost 3 bases, leaving 6 bases of the junction unmatched. CDR1 and CDR2 (germline): VTNTFY, YDVSTARD (reference sequence). The CDR3 sequence is 12 residues long. This chain's CDR3 is CATWDAWYKKLF. In DNA form, the CDR3 reads TGTGCCACCTGGGACGCTTGGTATAAGAAACTCTTT.

Sample share makes this clone large. J is TRGJ1 or TRGJ2 and V is TRGV2. The CDR3 extends over 14 amino acids. CDR1 and CDR2 from the germline V gene are EGSNGY and YDSYNSKV. V shed 0 bases and J 2 bases; nucleotides not matched to a gene: 4. The CDR3 DNA reads as TGTGCCACCTGGGACGGGCCGGATTATTATAAGAAACTCTTT. Protein product: CATWDGPDYYKKLF.

This clone is judged medium-sized. The rearrangement uses TRGV8 and TRGJ1 or TRGJ2. The germline gives CDR1 VENAVY, CDR2 YDSYNSRV. Unmatched junction bases numbered 4, after V lost 3 bases and J lost 5 bases. The CDR3 length is 12 residues. The CDR3 DNA reads as TGTGCCACCTGGGATTCGGATTATAAGAAACTCTTT. Its protein is CATWDSDYKKLF.

This clone was seen only a few times. TCRdb pairs this DNA with a much larger clone's protein that differs at residue 3, likely a read error; the protein shown was translated from the DNA. The gene calls are TRGV2 and TRGJ1 or TRGJ2. Germline assignment: CDR1 EGSNGY and CDR2 YDSYNSKV. The CDR3 runs to 14 residues. The CDR3 is CAAWDGARRTKKLF. CDR3 DNA: TGTGCCGCCTGGGACGGGGCAAGACGTACCAAGAAACTCTTT.

This clone is large within its sample. This CDR3 is also generated by other DNA sequences in the sample. The chain employs TRGV9 and TRGJP. The germline CDR1 and CDR2 sequences are GITISATS and ISYDGTV (reference sequence). Trimming removed 3 bases from V and 7 bases from J; junction bases left unmatched: 6. The CDR3 runs to 16 residues. The CDR3 DNA sequence: TGTGCCTTGTGGGAGACCCTGGAGTTGGGCAAAAAAATCAAGGTATTT. Its translation is CALWETLELGKKIKVF.

By share, this clone ranks as medium-sized. The chain combines TRGV9 with TRGJ1 or TRGJ2. The V gene end was trimmed by 2 bases and the J gene end by 0 bases; junction bases not matched to a gene: 7. The CDR3 contains 15 residues. Germline CDR1 is GITISATS and CDR2 is ISYDGTV (reference sequence). The CDR3 nucleotides read TGTGCCTTGTGGGAGGCCAGCCCGAATTATTATAAGAAACTCTTT. This translates into CALWEASPNYYKKLF.

In regard to this clone: With only one base between it and a far larger clone, this is likely a read error. The rearrangement uses TRGV4 and TRGJP1. The CDR3 consists of 16 residues. CDR1 EGSTGY and CDR2 YDSYTSSV come from the germline V gene. This CDR3 is CATWDGLDTTGWFEIF. For the CDR3, the DNA is TGTGCCACCTGGGATGGGCTAGATACCACTGGTTGGTTCGAGATATTT.

In its sample, this clone ranks as large. J is TRGJ1 or TRGJ2 and V is TRGV2. With 5 bases clipped from V and 10 bases from J, the junction kept 11 bases outside the gene matches. CDR3 length: 12 residues. From germline, CDR1 is EGSNGY and CDR2 YDSYNSKV. In DNA, the CDR3 is TGTGCCACCTGGGGGTCTAAAGGGAAGAAACTCTTT. This sequence encodes CATWGSKGKKLF.

This clone has a handful of counts. It is likely a read error: a sequence one base away is far more abundant. Other DNA variants within this sample encode the same CDR3. V usage is TRGV2 and J usage is TRGJP1. The CDR3 loop spans 13 amino acids. From germline, CDR1 is EGSNGY and CDR2 YDSYNSKV. The CDR3 bases are TGTGCCACCTGGGACGGGCCTGGATGGTTCAAGATATTT. Translation gives CATWDGPGWFKIF.

This clone is large. This chain uses TRGV10 with TRGJ1 or TRGJ2. TRGV10 is noted as an ORF with a role that remains uncertain. There are 17 residues in the CDR3. The J segment lost 0 bases and the V segment lost 8 bases, leaving 17 bases of the junction unmatched. CDR3 in amino acids: CAAWDPQLCSNYYKKLF. DNA for the CDR3: TGTGCTGCGTGGGATCCCCAGCTCTGTTCGAATTATTATAAGAAACTCTTT.

This clone counts as large. The chain uses TRGV8 and TRGJ1 or TRGJ2. Germline loops: CDR1 VENAVY, CDR2 YDSYNSRV. The ends lost 9 bases at V and 4 bases at J; junction bases unmatched: 12. The CDR3 has 13 amino acids. The CDR3 protein is CATKRTSYYKKLF. The CDR3 DNA reads TGTGCCACCAAAAGAACCTCGTATTATAAGAAACTCTTT.

By share, this clone counts as hyperexpanded. The J gene is TRGJ1 or TRGJ2, the V gene TRGV8. V shed 0 bases, J shed 0 bases, and the junction held 5 bases outside the gene matches. This CDR3 comprises 15 residues. Germline V gene data show CDR1 as VENAVY and CDR2 as YDSYNSRV. The CDR3 is CATWDRRQNYYKKLF. CDR3 sequence (DNA): TGTGCCACCTGGGATAGGCGACAGAATTATTATAAGAAACTCTTT.

As regards this clone: The sample carries other DNA sequences with the same CDR3. The chain carries TRGV9 and TRGJP. The germline gives CDR1 GITISATS, CDR2 ISYDGTV (reference sequence). V trimming: 1 base; J trimming: 8 bases; junction bases outside the gene matches: 5. The CDR3 is 16 residues long. Written as DNA, the CDR3 is TGTGCCTTGTGGGAGGTACAAAAGTTGGGCAAAAAAATCAAGGTATTT. Translating gives CALWEVQKLGKKIKVF.

On this clone itself: A far larger clone is one nucleotide away, so this likely arose from a read error. The chain recombines TRGV4 with TRGJP1. Trimming cost V 0 bases and J 4 bases; bases outside gene matches: 8. Germline-derived CDR1 and CDR2 are EGSTGY and YDSYTSSV. This CDR3 has 16 amino acids. CDR3 in amino acids: CATWDGPIGTGWFKIF. For the CDR3, the DNA is TGTGCCACCTGGGATGGGCCCATTGGCACTGGTTGGTTCAAGATATTT.

In its sample, this clone is large. The chain combines TRGV4 with TRGJ1 or TRGJ2. CDR3 length: 14 amino acids. Unmatched junction bases numbered 7, after V lost 0 bases and J lost 5 bases. CDR1 and CDR2 (germline): EGSTGY, YDSYTSSV. The DNA for the CDR3 is TGTGCCACCTGGGATGGGCTATTTGATTATAAGAAACTCTTT. It is translated as CATWDGLFDYKKLF.

Comment on this clone: This likely came from a read error, as a far larger clone is one base away. The chain is built from TRGV5P and TRGJ1 or TRGJ2. TRGV5P is a listed pseudogene. The CDR3 loop spans 13 amino acids. CDR3 sequence: CATSGPFYYKKLF. The CDR3 region has the DNA TGTGCCACCTCTGGACCCTTTTATTATAAGAAACTCTTT.

This clone is large. The rearrangement joins TRGV9 to TRGJP. With V trimmed by 2 bases and J by 4 bases, 2 bases remained unmatched. CDR1 and CDR2 from the germline V gene are GITISATS and ISYDGTV (reference sequence). This CDR3 region has 16 residues. CDR3 bases: TGTGCCTTGTGGGAGGAACAAGAGTTGGGCAAAAAAATCAAGGTATTT. Translating it yields CALWEEQELGKKIKVF.

This clone is labeled as medium-sized. The chain has TRGV9 and TRGJ1 or TRGJ2. Germline V gives CDR1 GITISATS, CDR2 ISYDGTV (reference sequence). The CDR3 sequence is 15 residues long. V lost 0 bases and J lost 2; bases outside the gene matches: 7. CDR3 DNA sequence: TGTGCCTTGTGGGAGGTGAGAGTGTATTATTATAAGAAACTCTTT. This encodes CALWEVRVYYYKKLF.

By sample share, this clone is medium-sized. The V gene is TRGV10, the J gene TRGJP1. Being an ORF, TRGV10 has a function that is uncertain. The J segment lost 4 bases and the V segment lost 8 bases, leaving 8 bases of the junction unmatched. The CDR3 contains 14 residues. The CDR3: CAAWDYCTGWFKIF. The CDR3 DNA follows: TGTGCTGCGTGGGATTATTGCACTGGTTGGTTCAAGATATTT.

Only a few counts were recorded for this clone. A far larger clone is a single base away, which makes a read error likely. The rearrangement uses TRGV4 and TRGJ1 or TRGJ2. Germline V gene sequence: CDR1 EGSTGY, CDR2 YDSYTSSV. This CDR3 has 13 residues. The V segment lost 5 bases and the J segment 4 bases; nucleotides outside the gene matches: 8. CDR3 sequence (DNA): TGTGCCACCTGGGGTGGTTTATATTATAAGAAACTCTTT. As protein: CATWGGLYYKKLF.

In this sample, this clone turned up a few times. J is TRGJP2 and V is TRGV2. CDR3 length equals 14 residues. Germline lookup yields CDR1 EGSNGY and CDR2 YDSYNSKV. V trimming: 0 bases; J trimming: 10 bases; junction bases outside the gene matches: 8. This CDR3 reads CATWDGPRVWIKTF. In nucleotides, the CDR3 is TGTGCCACCTGGGACGGGCCTAGAGTTTGGATCAAGACGTTT.

The chain links TRGV2 to TRGJ1 or TRGJ2. The CDR3 extends over 12 amino acids. J gave up 8 bases and V 0 bases, and 4 bases lay outside the gene matches. Per the germline V gene, CDR1 is EGSNGY and CDR2 is YDSYNSKV. CDR3 bases: TGTGCCACCTGGGACGGGCCGGATAAGAAACTCTTT. The encoded protein is CATWDGPDKKLF.

This clone ranks as large. The chain joins TRGV3 to TRGJ1 or TRGJ2. The germline V gene has CDR1 VTNTFY and CDR2 YDVSTARD (reference sequence). CDR3 length: 14 residues. The junction had 5 bases not matched to a gene; V was cut back by 2 bases and J by 1 base. CDR3 protein: CATWDIFNYYKKLF. The CDR3 DNA reads TGTGCCACCTGGGACATATTCAATTATTATAAGAAACTCTTT.

The gene calls are TRGV10 and TRGJP1. TRGV10 qualifies as an ORF whose function is uncertain. V lost 8 bases, J lost 5 bases, and 12 bases stayed unmatched. The CDR3 totals 15 residues. The DNA of the CDR3 is TGTGCTGCGTGGGATTATGAGCAAACTGGTTGGTTCAAGATATTT. Protein: CAAWDYEQTGWFKIF.